A single sample gave rise to the 27 T cell receptor beta chains below, sequenced in a study of blood T cell repertoires in COVID-19. The protocol was immunoSEQ multiplex PCR, while the TCRdb copy is restricted to in-frame clones and leaves out a portion. The sample has approximately 130,000 clones, around 86% seen once. Sequencing used PBMCs or T cells enriched from blood (not recorded which). The receptors shown here come from a man in his thirties or forties who had recovered from COVID-19.

V and J are TRBV7-2 and TRBJ2-5; D gene uncertain. Germline V CDR1 and CDR2: SGHTA, FQGNSA. V lost 4 bases to trimming and J lost 4 bases, with 13 bases between them. The CDR3 is made up of 14 amino acids. The CDR3, as DNA: TGTGCCAGCAGCTCGTTTGGTCCCGGAGAGACCCAGTACTTC. It yields the protein CASSSFGPGETQYF.

The gene calls are TRBV6-5 and TRBJ2-5, with D possibly being TRBD2 (5 bases). V gave up 4 bases and J gave up 3 bases, with 9 bases separating them. From germline, CDR1 is MNHEY and CDR2 SVGAGI. The CDR3 contains 13 residues. CDR3 sequence reads: CASSLAEEETQYF. The CDR3 DNA reads TGTGCCAGCAGTTTGGCGGAGGAAGAGACCCAGTACTTC.

The rearrangement uses TRBV6-6 and TRBJ1-5, with 9 positions matching TRBD1. The CDR3 totals 17 residues. J gave up 0 bases and V 5 bases, and 8 bases lay outside the gene matches. Germline lookup yields CDR1 MNHNY and CDR2 SVGAGI (reference sequence). The CDR3 nucleotides are TGTGCCAGCAGTCGCCGGGACAGGGATAATAGCAATCAGCCCCAGCATTTT. Protein: CASSRRDRDNSNQPQHF.

The chain employs TRBV18 and TRBJ1-1, with D uncertain. Germline assignment: CDR1 KGHSH and CDR2 LQKENI. The CDR3 sequence is 14 residues long. Deletions cut 4 bases from V and 7 bases from J, with 16 bases between. CDR3 protein: CASSLGEGFREAFF. DNA for the CDR3: TGTGCCAGCTCACTTGGGGAGGGTTTCCGTGAAGCTTTCTTT. The entire variable domain, with the rest obtained from reference TRBV18 and TRBJ1-1, is as follows: NAGVMQNPRHLVRRRGQEARLRCSPMKGHSHVYWYRQLPEEGLKFMVYLQKENIIDESGMPKERFSAEFPKEGPSILRIQQVVRGDSAAYFCASSLGEGFREAFFGQGTRLTVV.

This clone was detected a few times. The J gene is TRBJ1-2, the V gene TRBV18, with unresolved D. The CDR3 length is 13 residues. CDR1 KGHSH and CDR2 LQKENI come from the germline V gene. The V gene lost 4 bases and the J gene lost 3 bases, with 9 bases spanning the gap. This chain's CDR3 is CASSQTPDYGYTF. The CDR3 DNA is TGTGCCAGCTCACAAACGCCAGACTATGGCTACACCTTC.

In its sample, this clone was seen once. This sequence joins TRBV5-5 and TRBJ2-6; TRBD2 aligns across 14 bases. With V trimmed by 5 bases and J by 4 bases, 11 bases remained unmatched. CDR1 and CDR2 from the germline V gene are SGHKS and YYEKEE (reference sequence). This CDR3 contains 19 residues. CDR3 DNA sequence: TGTGCCAGCAGACCCGAGGGACTAGCGGGAGTAGCGGGGGCCAACGTCCTGACTTTC. Its translation: CASRPEGLAGVAGANVLTF.

In its sample, this clone was seen a few times. The chain joins TRBV25-1 to TRBJ2-5; D unresolved. From germline, CDR1 is MGHDK and CDR2 SYGVNS. V was clipped by 0 bases and J by 0 bases, with 5 bases between them. The CDR3 is made up of 14 amino acids. The CDR3 reads CASSEYSNQETQYF. The CDR3 coding sequence is TGTGCCAGCAGTGAATATAGCAACCAAGAGACCCAGTACTTC. The full variable domain, completed using reference TRBV25-1 and TRBJ2-5, is EADIYQTPRYLVIGTGKKITLECSQTMGHDKMYWYQQDPGMELHLIHYSYGVNSTEKGDLSSESTVSRIRTEHFPLTLESARPSHTSQYLCASSEYSNQETQYFGPGTRLLVL.

The chain has TRBV5-1 and TRBJ1-4; D uncertain. The CDR3 length is 16 residues. Germline V gene data show CDR1 as SGHRS and CDR2 as YFSETQ. V was shortened by 0 bases and J by 3 bases, with 12 bases between the two germline ends. The CDR3 region is CASSLASVAANEKLFF. CDR3 in DNA: TGCGCCAGCAGCTTGGCCTCGGTGGCGGCTAATGAAAAACTGTTTTTT.

The sample holds one count of this clone. The chain employs TRBV2 and TRBJ1-3; unclear D gene. Germline loops: CDR1 SNHLY, CDR2 FYNNEI. CDR3 length: 14 residues. With 4 bases removed from V and 2 bases from J, the gap between germline ends came to 9 bases. Here the CDR3 DNA reads TGTGCCAGCAGTGCGGGAAGGGCTGGAAACACCATATATTTT. This codes for CASSAGRAGNTIYF.

The gene calls are TRBV12-5 and TRBJ1-6, with D possibly matching TRBD1 (6 bases). The length of the CDR3 is 16 residues. Between the trimmed V and J ends, which lost 0 bases and 3 bases, there was a span of 9 bases. Germline V lookup: CDR1 LGHNT, CDR2 FRNRAP. The DNA for the CDR3 is TGTGCTAGTGGTTTGGTACAGGGAAACTATAATTCACCCCTCCACTTT. Amino acids: CASGLVQGNYNSPLHF.

The V call is TRBV24-1, the J call TRBJ2-5, with 10 bases identical to TRBD1. The CDR3 runs 15 residues. Germline lookup yields CDR1 KGHDR and CDR2 SFDVKD. With V trimmed by 9 bases and J by 5 bases, 11 bases remained unmatched. The CDR3 is CATGDGQGEGETQYF. The CDR3 DNA reads as TGTGCCACCGGGGATGGACAGGGGGAAGGTGAGACCCAGTACTTC.

The genes are TRBV14 and TRBJ2-7, with 8 bases identical to TRBD2. Germline V gives CDR1 SGHDN, CDR2 FVKESK. This CDR3 spans 15 amino acids. V gave up 2 bases and J gave up 3 bases; unmatched junction bases: 6. The CDR3 nucleotides are TGTGCCAGCAGCCAACTGACTAGCGAGAACTACGAGCAGTACTTC. It translates to CASSQLTSENYEQYF. The complete variable domain, with remaining parts taken from reference TRBV14 and TRBJ2-7, reads EAGVTQFPSHSVIEKGQTVTLRCDPISGHDNLYWYRRVMGKEIKFLLHFVKESKQDESGMPNNRFLAERTGGTYSTLKVQPAELEDSGVYFCASSQLTSENYEQYFGPGTRLTVT.

V usage is TRBV6-1 and J usage is TRBJ2-7; a possible D gene is TRBD1 (6 bases). This CDR3 has 15 residues. Per germline, CDR1 MNHNS and CDR2 SASEGT. V was shortened by 0 bases and J by 7 bases, with 16 bases between the two germline ends. CDR3 in amino acids: CASSEALQGRWEQYF. CDR3 DNA: TGTGCCAGCAGTGAAGCATTGCAGGGGCGATGGGAGCAGTACTTC.

The chain is built from TRBV5-1 and TRBJ2-3; D unclear. Trimming cost V 0 bases and J 0 bases, with 5 bases left between them. Germline values: CDR1 SGHRS, CDR2 YFSETQ. The CDR3 covers 14 residues. The CDR3: CASSLDGSTDTQYF. CDR3 nucleotides: TGCGCCAGCAGCTTGGACGGGAGCACAGATACGCAGTATTTT.

V gene TRBV3-1 (or the pseudogene TRBV3-2) combines with J gene TRBJ1-6, with D possibly TRBD1 on 5 matching bases. Germline V gene sequence: CDR1 LGHDT, CDR2 YNNKEL (reference sequence). The ends were cut back, 2 bases at V and 8 bases at J, with 16 bases in the middle. The CDR3 consists of 16 residues. CDR3 sequence reads: CASSQLHLPGDSPLHF. Here the CDR3 DNA reads TGTGCCAGCAGCCAACTTCACTTACCGGGGGATTCACCCCTCCACTTT.

The chain recombines TRBV18 with TRBJ1-1; D remains unclear. Germline CDR1 and CDR2: KGHSH and LQKENI. Trimming removed 0 bases at V and 10 bases at J, with 9 bases between. The CDR3 contains 12 residues. For the CDR3, the DNA is TGTGCCAGCTCACCACCCAATGCCGGAGCTTTCTTT. It is translated as CASSPPNAGAFF.

The rearrangement uses TRBV28 and TRBJ1-2, with TRBD1 matching 7 bases. Germline V gives CDR1 MDHEN, CDR2 SYDVKM. Trimming removed 2 bases from V and 4 bases from J; junction bases left unmatched: 4. The CDR3 totals 14 residues. The CDR3 loop is CASSLEQGSYGYTF. The DNA of the CDR3 is TGTGCCAGCAGTTTAGAACAGGGGTCCTATGGCTACACCTTC.

This chain uses TRBV25-1 with TRBJ1-4; D is perhaps TRBD1 (5 bases). The V gene's germline CDR1 is MGHDK and CDR2 SYGVNS. CDR3 length: 16 residues. The V and J ends lost 1 base and 6 bases respectively, with 15 bases between them. CDR3: CASSESPGRVDEKLFF. The CDR3, as DNA: TGTGCCAGCAGTGAATCCCCAGGGAGGGTGGATGAAAAACTGTTTTTT.

The rearrangement links TRBV27 to TRBJ2-7; D call uncertain. The CDR3 contains 14 residues. Trimming took 6 bases from V and 0 from J, leaving 12 bases between them. Germline lookup yields CDR1 MNHEY and CDR2 SMNVEV (reference sequence). In DNA form, the CDR3 reads TGTGCCAGCAGGCTCTTCCCGAGCTCCTACGAGCAGTACGTC. Encoded protein: CASRLFPSSYEQYV.

V gene TRBV2 combines with J gene TRBJ1-2, with 8 bases identical to TRBD1. J was trimmed by 2 bases and V by 8 bases; bases with no gene match: 4. Germline V lookup: CDR1 SNHLY, CDR2 FYNNEI. The CDR3 extends over 13 amino acids. The chain's CDR3 is CASQDRVNYGYTF. Here the CDR3 DNA reads TGTGCCAGCCAGGACAGGGTGAACTATGGCTACACCTTC.

The V gene is TRBV4-2, the J gene TRBJ1-3; 9 bases fit TRBD1. Per germline, CDR1 LGHNA and CDR2 YNFKEQ. V was pared by 2 bases and J by 5 bases, with 16 bases of the junction left unmatched. CDR3 length equals 19 residues. In DNA, the CDR3 is TGTGCCAGCAGCCAACCCCAGGGGGCCGGGACAGGGAAACGAAACACCATATATTTT. This sequence encodes CASSQPQGAGTGKRNTIYF.

J is TRBJ1-2 and V is TRBV6-1; D gene ambiguous. The CDR3 totals 14 residues. V lost 3 bases to trimming and J lost 8 bases, with 16 bases between them. Germline-derived CDR1 and CDR2 are MNHNS and SASEGT. This chain's CDR3 is CASSEKIGVGGYTF. The CDR3 nucleotides read TGTGCCAGCAGTGAGAAGATCGGAGTAGGAGGCTACACCTTC.

The chain is built from TRBV30 and TRBJ1-5; D is unclear. The CDR3 loop spans 15 amino acids. The germline V and J ends were trimmed by 2 bases and 4 bases, with 15 bases remaining between them. The germline V gene has CDR1 GTSNPN and CDR2 SVGIG (reference sequence). For the CDR3, the DNA is TGTGCCTGGAGTCTGGCCCGAGCGGGAAATCAGCCCCAGCATTTT. Its protein is CAWSLARAGNQPQHF. The whole variable domain, remainder taken from reference TRBV30 and TRBJ1-5, is SQTIHQWPATLVQPVGSPLSLECTVEGTSNPNLYWYRQAAGRGLQLLFYSVGIGQISSEVPQNLSASRPQDRQFILSSKKLLLSDSGFYLCAWSLARAGNQPQHFGDGTRLSIL.

The CDR3 region is CASSLEGDRRELYGYTF. The CDR3 DNA reads TGTGCCAGCAGCTTGGAGGGGGACAGACGTGAACTCTATGGCTACACCTTC. The chain joins TRBV5-6 to TRBJ1-2; TRBD1 agrees at 7 bases. This CDR3 has 17 amino acids. The J segment lost 4 bases and the V segment lost 0 bases, leaving 12 bases of the junction unmatched. Germline V gene lookup returns CDR1 SGHDT and CDR2 YYEEEE.

V is TRBV19 and J is TRBJ2-3; possibly TRBD1 for D (5 bases). V was clipped by 7 bases and J by 0 bases, with 11 bases between them. Looked up from germline, CDR1 is LNHDA and CDR2 is SQIVND (reference sequence). The CDR3 is made up of 14 amino acids. The CDR3 DNA follows: TGTGCCAGTACCGACAGTGCTAGCACAGATACGCAGTATTTT. Translation: CASTDSASTDTQYF.

This chain connects TRBV9 to TRBJ1-4; D gene ambiguous. The germline gives CDR1 SGDLS, CDR2 YYNGEE. CDR3 length equals 15 residues. Between the trimmed V and J ends, which lost 4 bases and 2 bases, there was a span of 12 bases. CDR3 loop: CASSPDGSTNEKLFF. The CDR3 nucleotides read TGTGCCAGCAGCCCCGACGGGTCTACTAATGAAAAACTGTTTTTT.

J is TRBJ2-3 and V is TRBV28, with D uncertain. Germline lookup yields CDR1 MDHEN and CDR2 SYDVKM. Deletions cut 5 bases from V and 4 bases from J, with 7 bases between. The CDR3 covers 12 residues. CDR3 amino acids: CASSALSDTQYF. The CDR3 DNA reads as TGTGCCAGCAGTGCCCTATCAGATACGCAGTATTTT. Based on the CDR3 plus reference TRBV28 and TRBJ2-3, the full variable domain is DVKVTQSSRYLVKRTGEKVFLECVQDMDHENMFWYRQDPGLGLRLIYFSYDVKMKEKGDIPEGYSVSREKKERFSLILESASTNQTSMYLCASSALSDTQYFGPGTRLTVL.